The present entry profiles one T cell receptor beta chain with its context. Its antigen is not known. This entry comes from a study of monozygotic twins with inflammatory bowel disease. Study-wide findings and caveats: Healthy co-twins had higher TCRbeta inverse Simpson diversity than their IBD twins. Discrimination among different T cell subtypes was not achievable.

CDR3 length equals 12 residues. The germline CDR1 and CDR2 sequences are LGHNA and YNFKEQ. The total RNA came straight from whole blood, and T cells were not sorted beforehand. Researchers put TCRalpha and TCRbeta cDNA through two nested PCRs lasting 16 and 9 cycles. Reprocessing the 5' RACE reads, TCRdb reports a single entry for every CDR3 protein and omits DNA. The sample table includes about 380,000 distinct CDR3 sequences. The source of this sequence is a human donor with ulcerative colitis or Crohn's disease, or a healthy co-twin of an affected twin (not recorded which). The sample was blood. The chain combines TRBV4-2 with TRBJ1-1; TCRdb's D gene call, TRBD1, goes unchecked for lack of DNA. The CDR3 spells CASTKDAREAFF.